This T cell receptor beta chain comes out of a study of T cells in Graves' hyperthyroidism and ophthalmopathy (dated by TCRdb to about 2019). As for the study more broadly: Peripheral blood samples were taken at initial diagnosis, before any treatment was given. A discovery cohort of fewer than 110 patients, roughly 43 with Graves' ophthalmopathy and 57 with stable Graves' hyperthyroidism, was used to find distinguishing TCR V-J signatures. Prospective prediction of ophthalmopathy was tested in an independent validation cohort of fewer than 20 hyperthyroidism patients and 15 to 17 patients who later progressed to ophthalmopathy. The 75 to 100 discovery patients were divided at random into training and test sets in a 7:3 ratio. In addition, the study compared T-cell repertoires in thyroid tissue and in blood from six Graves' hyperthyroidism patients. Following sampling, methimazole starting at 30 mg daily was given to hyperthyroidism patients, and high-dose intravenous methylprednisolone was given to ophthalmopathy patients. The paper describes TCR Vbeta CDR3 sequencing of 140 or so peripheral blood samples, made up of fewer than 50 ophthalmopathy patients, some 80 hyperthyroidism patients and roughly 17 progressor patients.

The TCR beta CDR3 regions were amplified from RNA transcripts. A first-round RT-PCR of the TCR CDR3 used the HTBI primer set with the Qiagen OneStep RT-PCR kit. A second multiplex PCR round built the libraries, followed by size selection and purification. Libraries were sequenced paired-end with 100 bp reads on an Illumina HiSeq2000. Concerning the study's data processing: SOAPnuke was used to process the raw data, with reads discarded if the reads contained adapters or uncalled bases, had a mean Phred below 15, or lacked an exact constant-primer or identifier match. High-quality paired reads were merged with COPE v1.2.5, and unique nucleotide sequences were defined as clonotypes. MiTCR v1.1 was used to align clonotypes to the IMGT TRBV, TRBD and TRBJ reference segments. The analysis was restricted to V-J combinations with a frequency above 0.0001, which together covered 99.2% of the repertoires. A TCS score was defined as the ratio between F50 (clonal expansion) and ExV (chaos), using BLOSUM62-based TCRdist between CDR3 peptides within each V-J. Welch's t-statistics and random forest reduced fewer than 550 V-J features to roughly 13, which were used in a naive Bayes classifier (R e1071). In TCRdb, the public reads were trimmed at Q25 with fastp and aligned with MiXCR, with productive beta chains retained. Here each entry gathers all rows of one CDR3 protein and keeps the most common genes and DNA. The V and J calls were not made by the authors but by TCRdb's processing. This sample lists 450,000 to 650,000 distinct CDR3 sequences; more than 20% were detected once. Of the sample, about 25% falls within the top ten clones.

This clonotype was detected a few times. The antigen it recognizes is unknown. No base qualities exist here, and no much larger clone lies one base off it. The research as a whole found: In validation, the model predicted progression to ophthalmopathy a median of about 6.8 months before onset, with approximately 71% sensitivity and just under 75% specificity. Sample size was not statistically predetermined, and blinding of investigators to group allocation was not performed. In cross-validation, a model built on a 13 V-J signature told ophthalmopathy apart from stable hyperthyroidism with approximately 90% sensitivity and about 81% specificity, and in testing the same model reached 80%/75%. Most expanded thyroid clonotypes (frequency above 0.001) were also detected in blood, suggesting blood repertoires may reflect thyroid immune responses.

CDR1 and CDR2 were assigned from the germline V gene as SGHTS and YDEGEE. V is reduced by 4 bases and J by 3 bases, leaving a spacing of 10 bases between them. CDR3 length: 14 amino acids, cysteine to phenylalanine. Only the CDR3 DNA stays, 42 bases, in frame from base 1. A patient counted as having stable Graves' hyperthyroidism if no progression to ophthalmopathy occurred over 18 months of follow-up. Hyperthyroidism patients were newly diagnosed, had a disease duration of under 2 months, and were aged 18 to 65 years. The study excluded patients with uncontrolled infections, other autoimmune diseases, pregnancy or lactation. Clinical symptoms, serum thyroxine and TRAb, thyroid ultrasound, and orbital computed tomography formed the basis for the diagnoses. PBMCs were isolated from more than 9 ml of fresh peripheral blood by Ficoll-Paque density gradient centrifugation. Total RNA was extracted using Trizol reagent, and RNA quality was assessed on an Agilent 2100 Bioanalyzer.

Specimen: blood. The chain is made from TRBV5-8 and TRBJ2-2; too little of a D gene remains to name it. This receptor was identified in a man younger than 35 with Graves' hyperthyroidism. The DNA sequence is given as TGTGCCAGCAGCGCCCTCGAGTACACCGGGGAGCTGTTTTTT. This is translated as CASSALEYTGELFF.